Shown below are 21 T cell receptor beta chains from a single sample sequenced in a study of regulatory T cells in long-lasting Graves disease. Construction of the TCR beta libraries employed iRepertoire HTBI primers in conjunction with Arm-PCR of CDR3 regions. Each CDR3 protein gets one entry after TCRdb re-called the multiplex PCR reads with MiXCR. The sample includes roughly 220,000 distinct CDR3 sequences, around 17% of them seen just once. Described time point: newly diagnosed GD, antithyroid drugs for less than 3 months. The TCR library was made from RNA that had been extracted from PBMCs in TRIzol. This material consisted of peripheral blood mononuclear cells (PBMCs), taken at new diagnosis, from a patient treated with antithyroid drugs. The receptor set was obtained from a female donor with Graves disease.

Comment on this clonotype: A read error is the likely source, as a far larger clone sits one nucleotide away. The CDR3 region is CDSSYPGQSAETQYF. DNA of the CDR3: TGTGACAGCAGTTACCCGGGACAGTCCGCGGAGACCCAGTACTTC. This chain connects TRBV6-9 to TRBJ2-5, with 7 positions matching TRBD1. The CDR3 is made up of 15 amino acids. Looked up from germline, CDR1 is MNHGY and CDR2 is SVAAGI.

The chain recombines TRBV29-1 with TRBJ2-5; 8 nucleotides agree with TRBD1. The CDR3 totals 13 residues. Germline V gene lookup returns CDR1 SQVTM and CDR2 ANQGSEA. The V segment lost 8 bases and the J segment 5 bases; nucleotides outside the gene matches: 10. CDR3 nucleotide sequence: TGCAGCTTATCGGCAGGGGGCGAGGAGACCCAGTACTTC. Protein: CSLSAGGEETQYF.

This clonotype was observed at least ten times. The V and J genes are TRBV28 and TRBJ2-1; D is perhaps TRBD1 (6 bases). The V gene's germline CDR1 is MDHEN and CDR2 SYDVKM. The CDR3 is 12 amino acids. Trimming took 4 bases from V and 8 from J, leaving 9 bases between them. This chain's CDR3 is CASSSQGYEQFF. The CDR3 DNA sequence: TGTGCCAGCAGTTCGCAGGGGTATGAGCAGTTCTTC.

This clonotype was counted many times. The chain uses TRBV27 and TRBJ2-3; 10 bases are a match to TRBD2. CDR3 size: 15 residues. Trimming removed 5 bases from V and 2 bases from J; junction bases left unmatched: 4. Germline V lookup: CDR1 MNHEY, CDR2 SMNVEV (reference sequence). CDR3 in DNA: TGTGCCAGCAGTCCACTAGCGGGGTACACAGATACGCAGTATTTT. Translated: CASSPLAGYTDTQYF.

This clonotype occurred many times. The rearrangement links TRBV11-1 to TRBJ2-7, with TRBD1 matching 8 bases. V lost 4 bases, J lost 1 base, and 6 bases stayed unmatched. CDR1 is SGHAT, CDR2 FQDESV, per germline (reference sequence). The CDR3 totals 15 residues. This CDR3 is CASSSRQGFSYEQYF. In DNA, the CDR3 is TGTGCCAGCAGCTCGAGACAGGGGTTTTCCTACGAGCAGTACTTC.

This clonotype was observed a handful of times. The chain combines TRBV18 with TRBJ1-5, with D possibly matching TRBD1 (5 bases). CDR1 and CDR2 (germline): KGHSH, LQKENI. The CDR3 consists of 13 residues. The V and J ends lost 6 bases and 4 bases respectively, with 10 bases between them. CDR3 protein: CASSPTENQPQHF. The DNA of the CDR3 is TGTGCCAGCTCCCCGACAGAGAATCAGCCCCAGCATTTT. Filled out from reference TRBV18 and TRBJ1-5, the complete variable domain reads NAGVMQNPRHLVRRRGQEARLRCSPMKGHSHVYWYRQLPEEGLKFMVYLQKENIIDESGMPKERFSAEFPKEGPSILRIQQVVRGDSAAYFCASSPTENQPQHFGDGTRLSIL.

This clonotype was picked up many times. The chain uses TRBV7-2 and TRBJ2-7; 9 bases match TRBD2. The CDR3 is made up of 16 amino acids. The trim removed 5 bases at V and 4 bases at J, leaving 12 bases unmatched. Germline assignment: CDR1 SGHTA and CDR2 FQGNSA. CDR3 protein: CASSRFPQREVYEQYF. CDR3 sequence (DNA): TGTGCCAGCAGCCGCTTCCCCCAGCGGGAGGTTTACGAGCAGTACTTC.

In its sample, this clonotype was seen many times. The rearrangement links TRBV12-3 or TRBV12-4 to TRBJ2-7; 12 bases map to TRBD2. There are 15 residues in the CDR3. Unmatched junction bases numbered 8, after V lost 8 bases and J lost 3 bases. The DNA for the CDR3 is TGTGCCAGCTGCCCGGGACTAGCGGGCCACTACGAGCAGTACTTC. Translation: CASCPGLAGHYEQYF.

The table lists this clonotype with many counts. The rearrangement uses TRBV2 and TRBJ2-7; 9 nucleotides agree with TRBD1. This CDR3 comprises 15 residues. Germline CDR1 and CDR2: SNHLY and FYNNEI. V trimming: 3 bases; J trimming: 5 bases; junction bases outside the gene matches: 8. In DNA, the CDR3 is TGTGCCAGCAGTGATCCCGGGACAGGGACCAACGAGCAGTACTTC. It yields the protein CASSDPGTGTNEQYF.

In its sample, this clonotype was seen many times. V gene TRBV27 combines with J gene TRBJ2-1; 10 bases map to TRBD2. This CDR3 comprises 14 residues. With 8 bases clipped from V and 5 bases from J, the junction kept 6 bases outside the gene matches. Germline V gene sequence: CDR1 MNHEY, CDR2 SMNVEV (reference sequence). In DNA form, the CDR3 reads TGTGCCAGCTCGGGACTAGCGATTCACAATGAGCAGTTCTTC. Residues: CASSGLAIHNEQFF.

Worth noting for this clonotype: This may come from a read error, since a much larger clone is one base off. The chain joins TRBV4-3 to TRBJ1-4, with D perhaps TRBD1 (6 bases). V shed 0 bases and J shed 5 bases, with 16 bases lying between them. This CDR3 is built from 17 residues. The germline gives CDR1 LGHNA, CDR2 YSLEER. The CDR3 DNA reads as TGCGCCAGCAGCCAAGATCGGGGGGCAGGAAGAAATGAAAAACTGTTTTTT. Translated: CASSQDRGAGRNEKLFF.

The chain links TRBV18 to TRBJ2-7; 10 nucleotides match TRBD1. With 6 bases clipped from V and 5 bases from J, the junction kept 7 bases outside the gene matches. Looked up from germline, CDR1 is KGHSH and CDR2 is LQKENI. The length of the CDR3 is 14 residues. DNA of the CDR3: TGTGCCAGCTCCATGGGACAGGGGAGGAACGAGCAGTACTTC. Its protein is CASSMGQGRNEQYF.

As for this clonotype: This could be a read error, since a much larger clone is one nucleotide away. The chain employs TRBV4-1 and TRBJ2-5, with TRBD2 identical over 7 bases. The J call may be in error: the DNA end matches TRBJ2-7 better. Germline CDR1 reads MGHRA; CDR2 reads YSYEKL. This CDR3 is built from 15 residues. CDR3 coding DNA: TGCGCCAGCACCAAAGATCCCCCCACTAGCGCCGAGCAGTACTTC. As protein: CASTKDPPTSAEQYF.

The CDR3 coding sequence is TGTGCCAGCAGCCCCGGGACAGGGGGAAATGAGCAGTTCTTC. Its translation: CASSPGTGGNEQFF. The chain employs TRBV9 and TRBJ2-1; 11 bases are shared with TRBD1. Per the germline V gene, CDR1 is SGDLS and CDR2 is YYNGEE. This CDR3 comprises 14 residues. The V segment lost 4 bases and the J segment 7 bases; nucleotides outside the gene matches: 4.

This clonotype was observed many times. The chain employs TRBV20-1 and TRBJ2-7; no clear D gene. The length of the CDR3 is 15 residues. The V end was cut by 3 bases, the J end by 3 bases, with 18 bases between. The germline gives CDR1 DFQATT, CDR2 SNEGSKA (reference sequence). The CDR3 spells CSASELGSRDYEQYF. CDR3 DNA: TGCAGTGCTAGTGAACTTGGTAGCCGTGACTACGAGCAGTACTTC.

This clonotype appeared many times. The rearrangement links TRBV18 to TRBJ2-3, with a possible D match to TRBD2 (5 bases). CDR3 length: 16 residues. Germline CDR1 KGHSH, CDR2 LQKENI. V lost 6 bases to trimming and J lost 3 bases, with 19 bases between them. The chain's CDR3 is CASSLGLQLRTDTQYF. DNA for the CDR3: TGTGCCAGCTCCCTCGGACTCCAATTAAGGACAGATACGCAGTATTTT.

This clonotype was observed many times. This chain connects TRBV9 to TRBJ2-1; D is unclear. Germline V gene data show CDR1 as SGDLS and CDR2 as YYNGEE. Trimming removed 0 bases at V and 5 bases at J, with 9 bases between. The CDR3 runs to 14 residues. CDR3 sequence: CASSVAPVNNEQFF. The CDR3 coding sequence is TGTGCCAGCAGCGTAGCACCAGTAAACAATGAGCAGTTCTTC.

This clonotype has only a few counts. The genes are TRBV4-2 and TRBJ2-1; 9 bases fit TRBD2. The trim removed 0 bases at V and 10 bases at J, leaving 10 bases unmatched. The germline V gene has CDR1 LGHNA and CDR2 YNFKEQ. The CDR3 spans 16 residues. The CDR3 DNA follows: TGTGCCAGCAGCCAAGAAGGGCTAGCGGCGGGGGGGGAGCAGTTCTTC. Translating gives CASSQEGLAAGGEQFF.

The chain joins TRBV7-2 to TRBJ2-1, with a possible D match to TRBD2 (5 bases). CDR1 and CDR2 from the germline V gene are SGHTA and FQGNSA. The V and J ends lost 2 bases and 8 bases respectively, with 16 bases between them. This CDR3 has 15 residues. CDR3 sequence reads: CASSLWFRGRDEQFF. DNA for the CDR3: TGTGCCAGCAGCTTATGGTTCAGAGGGAGAGATGAGCAGTTCTTC.

The sample holds a few counts of this clonotype. The rearrangement links TRBV3-1 to TRBJ2-7; D not resolved. V lost 4 bases and J 7 bases, leaving 14 bases between the germline ends. Germline lookup yields CDR1 LGHDT and CDR2 YNNKEL (reference sequence). The CDR3 is 13 residues long. Here the CDR3 DNA reads TGTGCCAGCAGCCCTCCCGTGGGCGTTGAGCAGTACTTC. Its protein product is CASSPPVGVEQYF.

This clonotype was found many times. V and J are TRBV29-1 and TRBJ2-3; D may be TRBD2 (6 bases). Germline V gene sequence: CDR1 SQVTM, CDR2 ANQGSEA. The CDR3 totals 15 residues. Between the trimmed V and J ends, which lost 4 bases and 1 base, there was a span of 15 bases. The CDR3 here is CSVGGSGGGTDTQYF. The DNA of the CDR3 is TGCAGCGTTGGCGGTAGCGGAGGGGGCACAGATACGCAGTATTTT.